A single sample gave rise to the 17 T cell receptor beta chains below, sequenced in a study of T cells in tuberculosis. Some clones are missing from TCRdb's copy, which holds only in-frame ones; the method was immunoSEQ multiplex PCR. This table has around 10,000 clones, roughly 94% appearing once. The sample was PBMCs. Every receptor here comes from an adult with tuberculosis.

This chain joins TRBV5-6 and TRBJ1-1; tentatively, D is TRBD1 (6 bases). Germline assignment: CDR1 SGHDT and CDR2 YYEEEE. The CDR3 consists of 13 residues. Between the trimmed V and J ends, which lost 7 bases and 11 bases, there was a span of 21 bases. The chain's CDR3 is CASDGRGQGTAFF. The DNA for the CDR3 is TGTGCCAGCGACGGACGTGGGCAGGGGACCGCTTTCTTT.

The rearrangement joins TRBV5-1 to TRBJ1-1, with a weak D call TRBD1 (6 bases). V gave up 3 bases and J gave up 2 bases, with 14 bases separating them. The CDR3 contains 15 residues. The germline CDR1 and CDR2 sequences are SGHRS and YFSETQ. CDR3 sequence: CASSSGGAGNTEAFF. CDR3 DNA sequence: TGCGCCAGCAGCTCGGGGGGCGCTGGCAACACTGAAGCTTTCTTT.

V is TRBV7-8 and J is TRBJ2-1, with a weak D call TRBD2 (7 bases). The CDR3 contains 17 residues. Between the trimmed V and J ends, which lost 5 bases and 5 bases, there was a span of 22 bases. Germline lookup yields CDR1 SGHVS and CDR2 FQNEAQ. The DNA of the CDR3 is TGTGCCAGCAGCCTACCCCGGGAGGCAGGGGTGGACAATGAGCAGTTCTTC. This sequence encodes CASSLPREAGVDNEQFF.

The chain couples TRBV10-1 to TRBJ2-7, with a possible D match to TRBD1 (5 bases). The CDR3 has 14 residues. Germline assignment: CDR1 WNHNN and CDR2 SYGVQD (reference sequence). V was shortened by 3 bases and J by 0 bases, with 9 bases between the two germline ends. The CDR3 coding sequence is TGCGCCAGCAGTGAAGACAGCAACTCCTACGAGCAGTACTTC. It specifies CASSEDSNSYEQYF.

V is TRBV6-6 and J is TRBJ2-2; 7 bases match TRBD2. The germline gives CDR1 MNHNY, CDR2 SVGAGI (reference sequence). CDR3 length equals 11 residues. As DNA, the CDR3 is TGTGCAGGCGGGAGCACCGGGGAGCTGTTTTTT. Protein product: CAGGSTGELFF.

The CDR3 coding sequence is TGCGCCAGCAGGACATCTCCGGGACAGACCTACGAGCAGTACTTC. This translates into CASRTSPGQTYEQYF. The V gene is TRBV4-1, the J gene TRBJ2-7; TRBD1 aligns across 7 bases. This CDR3 is built from 15 residues. With 6 bases clipped from V and 2 bases from J, the junction kept 10 bases outside the gene matches. CDR1 and CDR2 from the germline V gene are MGHRA and YSYEKL.

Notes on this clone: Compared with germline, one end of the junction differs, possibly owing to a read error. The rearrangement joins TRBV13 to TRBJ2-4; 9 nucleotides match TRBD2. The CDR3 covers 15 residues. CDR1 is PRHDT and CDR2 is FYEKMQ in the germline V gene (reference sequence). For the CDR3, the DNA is TGTGCCAGCAGCTTTCGCGGGGGGGCCACAAACATTCAGTACTTC. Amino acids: CASSFRGGATNIQYF.

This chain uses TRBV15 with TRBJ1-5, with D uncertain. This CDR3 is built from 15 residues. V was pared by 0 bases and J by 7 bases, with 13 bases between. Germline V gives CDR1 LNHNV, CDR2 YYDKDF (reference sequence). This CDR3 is CATSRDRGLKQPQHF. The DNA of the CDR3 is TGTGCCACCAGCAGAGATCGAGGGTTAAAGCAGCCCCAGCATTTT.

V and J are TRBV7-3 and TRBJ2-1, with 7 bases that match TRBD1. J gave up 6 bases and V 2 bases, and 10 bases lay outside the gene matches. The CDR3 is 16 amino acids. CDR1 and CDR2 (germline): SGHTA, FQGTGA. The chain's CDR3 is CASSLYPGQPPNEQFF. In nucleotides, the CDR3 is TGTGCCAGCAGCTTATATCCGGGACAGCCGCCCAATGAGCAGTTCTTC.

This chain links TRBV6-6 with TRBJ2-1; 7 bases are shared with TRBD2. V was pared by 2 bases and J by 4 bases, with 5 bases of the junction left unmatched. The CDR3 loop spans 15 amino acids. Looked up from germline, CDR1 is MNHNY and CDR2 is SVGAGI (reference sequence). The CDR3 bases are TGTGCCAGCAGTTACGGGGCGGGAGTTTACAATGAGCAGTTCTTC. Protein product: CASSYGAGVYNEQFF.

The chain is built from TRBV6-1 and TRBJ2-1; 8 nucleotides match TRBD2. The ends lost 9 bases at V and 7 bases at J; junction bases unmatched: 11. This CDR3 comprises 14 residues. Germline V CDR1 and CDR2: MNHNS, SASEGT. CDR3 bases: TGTGCCAGTGGACTAGCCCCCTTCTTGAATGAGCAGTTCTTC. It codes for CASGLAPFLNEQFF.

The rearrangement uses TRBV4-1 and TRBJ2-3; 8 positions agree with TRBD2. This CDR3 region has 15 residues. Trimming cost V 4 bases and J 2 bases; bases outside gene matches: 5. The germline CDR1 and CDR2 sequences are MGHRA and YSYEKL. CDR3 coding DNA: TGCGCCAGCAGCCCAACTAGCGGATACACAGATACGCAGTATTTT. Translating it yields CASSPTSGYTDTQYF.

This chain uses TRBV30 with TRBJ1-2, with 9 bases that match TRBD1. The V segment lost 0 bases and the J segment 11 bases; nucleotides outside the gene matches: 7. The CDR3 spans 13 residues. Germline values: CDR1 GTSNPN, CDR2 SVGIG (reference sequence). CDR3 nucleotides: TGTGCCTGGAGTGTGGGACAGGGAGGGGGATACACCTTC. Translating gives CAWSVGQGGGYTF.

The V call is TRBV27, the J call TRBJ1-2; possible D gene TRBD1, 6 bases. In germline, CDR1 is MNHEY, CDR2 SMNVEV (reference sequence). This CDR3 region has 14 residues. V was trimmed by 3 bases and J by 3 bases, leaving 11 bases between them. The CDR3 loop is CASSLARGDYGYTF. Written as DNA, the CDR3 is TGTGCCAGCAGTTTGGCCAGGGGAGACTATGGCTACACCTTC.

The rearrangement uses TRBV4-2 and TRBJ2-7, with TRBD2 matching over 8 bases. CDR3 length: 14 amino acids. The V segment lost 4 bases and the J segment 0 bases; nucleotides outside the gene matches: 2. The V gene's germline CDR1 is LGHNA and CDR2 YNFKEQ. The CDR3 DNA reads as TGTGCCAGCAGCCCCGGGACTAGCTCCTACGAGCAGTACTTC. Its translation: CASSPGTSSYEQYF.

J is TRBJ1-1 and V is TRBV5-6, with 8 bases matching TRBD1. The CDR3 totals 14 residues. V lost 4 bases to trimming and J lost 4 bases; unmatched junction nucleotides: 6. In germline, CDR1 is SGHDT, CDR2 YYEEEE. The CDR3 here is CASSGDRGFTEAFF. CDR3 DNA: TGTGCCAGCAGCGGCGACAGGGGTTTCACTGAAGCTTTCTTT.

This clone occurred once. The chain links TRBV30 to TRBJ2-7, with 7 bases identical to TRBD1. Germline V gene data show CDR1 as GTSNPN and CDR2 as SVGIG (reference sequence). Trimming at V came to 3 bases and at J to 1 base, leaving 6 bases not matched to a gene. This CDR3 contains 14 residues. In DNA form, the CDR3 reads TGTGCCTGGAGGAGACAGGGTAAATCCTACGAGCAGTACTTC. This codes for CAWRRQGKSYEQYF.